This T cell receptor (beta chain) comes out of a study of cytomegalovirus exposure and HLA in healthy donors. The wider study: Early released data had 80 million or so unique TCRs, all coming from HLA-typed donors.

Primers for the PCR totalled 60 Vbeta and 13 Jbeta. Using immunoSEQ multiplex PCR, the repertoire was profiled, and TCRdb retains in-frame clones only, with some absent. This sample has roughly 52,000 clones, with approximately 80% found just once. Everyone who donated was a healthy bone marrow donor. Overall study findings and caveats: The study put about 180 TCR beta chains on its list as cytomegalovirus-associated.

Concerning this clone itself: Its antigen is unidentified.

Germline V gives CDR1 SGDLS, CDR2 YYNGEE. The CDR3 spans 16 residues. With 4 bases clipped from V and 2 bases from J, the junction kept 10 bases outside the gene matches. This clonotype was sampled from a female donor in good health and CMV-seronegative. The V gene is TRBV9, the J gene TRBJ2-3, with TRBD2 identical over 7 bases. Specimen: PBMCs. The CDR3 DNA reads TGTGCCAGCAGCCCTGCCCTTGGGGGGGTCACAGATACGCAGTATTTT. Translating it yields CASSPALGGVTDTQYF.